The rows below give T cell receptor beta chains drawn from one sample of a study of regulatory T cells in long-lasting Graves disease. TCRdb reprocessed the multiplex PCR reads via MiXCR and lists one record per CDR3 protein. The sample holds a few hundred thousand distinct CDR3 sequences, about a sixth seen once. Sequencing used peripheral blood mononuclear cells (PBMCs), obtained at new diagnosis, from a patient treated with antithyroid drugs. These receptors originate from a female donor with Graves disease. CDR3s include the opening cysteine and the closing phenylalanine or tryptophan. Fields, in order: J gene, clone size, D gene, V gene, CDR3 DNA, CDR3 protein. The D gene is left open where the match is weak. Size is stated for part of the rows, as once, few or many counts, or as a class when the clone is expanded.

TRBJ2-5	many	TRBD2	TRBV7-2	TGTGCCAGCAGCCTGTATAGCGGGAGGGCCGGAGAGACCCAGTACTTC	CASSLYSGRAGETQYF
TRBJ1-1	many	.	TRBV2	TGTGCCAGCAGTGAACGGGGTGGCGGCACTGAAGCTTTCTTT	CASSERGGGTEAFF
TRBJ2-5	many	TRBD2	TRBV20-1	TGCAGTGCTAGAGAGGGACTAGCGGGAGTAGAGACCCAGTACTTC	CSAREGLAGVETQYF
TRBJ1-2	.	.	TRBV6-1	TGTGCCAGCAGTGCTGACAGAGCCAGCTACACCTTC	CASSADRASYTF
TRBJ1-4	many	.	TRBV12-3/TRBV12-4	TGTGCCAGCAGTTGGTCAGGGGAGGAAGAAAAACTGTTTTTT	CASSWSGEEEKLFF
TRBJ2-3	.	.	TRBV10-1	TGCGCCAGCAGTGCCGGGGGGCAGTCAGATACGCAGTATTTT	CASSAGGQSDTQYF
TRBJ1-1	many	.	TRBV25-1	TGTGCCAGCAGTGAGGGGGCGTCCGAAGCTTTCTTT	CASSEGASEAFF
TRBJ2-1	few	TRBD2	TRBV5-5	TGTGCCAGCAGCTTGATAGCGGGAGGGACCTACAATGAGCAGTTCTTC	CASSLIAGGTYNEQFF
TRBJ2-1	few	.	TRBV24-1	TGTGCCACCAGTGATTTTGGTGGGGGCATGGGTGATGAGCAGTTCTTC	CATSDFGGGMGDEQFF
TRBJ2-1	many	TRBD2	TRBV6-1	TGTGCCAGCAGTGAAGCACGGGGGGGTGAGCAGTTCTTC	CASSEARGGEQFF
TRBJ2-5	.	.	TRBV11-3	TGTGCCAGCAGCTTAGATCGAACAGGGCTCGAAGAGACCCAGTACTTC	CASSLDRTGLEETQYF
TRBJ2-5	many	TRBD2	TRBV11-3	TGTGCCAGCAGCTTACAAGGACTAGCGGGAGTAGAGACCCAGTACTTC	CASSLQGLAGVETQYF
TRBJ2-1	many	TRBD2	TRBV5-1	TGCGCCAGCAGCTTGGGGCAGGGAGGGGATGAGCAGTTCTTC	CASSLGQGGDEQFF
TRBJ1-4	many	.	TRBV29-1	TGCAGCGTTTGGGGGGGGGGCTCGACTAATGAAAAACTGTTTTTT	CSVWGGGSTNEKLFF
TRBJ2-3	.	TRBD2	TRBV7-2	TGTGCCAGCAGCTTAGCGGGTGCTAGCGGGAGGGCCGAGGATACGCAGTATTTT	CASSLAGASGRAEDTQYF
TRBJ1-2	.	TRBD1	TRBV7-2	TGTGCCAGCAGCTTAGATACAGGGGAGGGCTACACCTTC	CASSLDTGEGYTF
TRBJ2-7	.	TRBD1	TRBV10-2	TGCGCCAGCAGACAGACCGGGACAGGCTCCTACGAGCAGTACTTC	CASRQTGTGSYEQYF
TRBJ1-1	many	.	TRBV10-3	TGTGCCATCAGTGATAAACAGGGAGGCACTGAAGCTTTCTTT	CAISDKQGGTEAFF
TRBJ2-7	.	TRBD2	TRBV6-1	TGTGCCAGCAGTACCGGGACTAGCAGCTTCTACGAGCAGTACTTC	CASSTGTSSFYEQYF
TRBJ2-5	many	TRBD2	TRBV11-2	TGTGCCAGCAGCTTAGGCTCTAGCGGGAGGGTGGAGACCCAGTACTTC	CASSLGSSGRVETQYF
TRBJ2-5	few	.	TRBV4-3	TGCGCCAGCAGCCAAGATGTCTACCAAGAGACCCAGTACTTC	CASSQDVYQETQYF
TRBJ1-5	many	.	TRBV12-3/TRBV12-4	TGTGCCAGCAGTTTAATTTATGGGGCTTCCGAAGGGAATCAGCCCCAGCATTTT	CASSLIYGASEGNQPQHF
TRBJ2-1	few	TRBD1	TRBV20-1	TGCAGTGCTAGAGATTGGGGACAGGGGGCAGATGAGCAGTTCTTC	CSARDWGQGADEQFF
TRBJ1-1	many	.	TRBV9	TGTGCCAGCAGCGTAGACCCCCAGGGTAGCTACACTGAAGCTTTCTTT	CASSVDPQGSYTEAFF
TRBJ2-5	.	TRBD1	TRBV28	TGTGCCAGCAACGGACAGGGGGCAGGGGAGACCCAGTACTTC	CASNGQGAGETQYF
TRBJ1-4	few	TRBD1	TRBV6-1	TGTGCCAGCAGTCAACAGGGGTTTGGGGAAAAACTGTTTTTT	CASSQQGFGEKLFF
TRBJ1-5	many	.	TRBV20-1	TGCAGTGCGGGCCGAGTCCCTTATAGCAATCAGCCCCAGCATTTT	CSAGRVPYSNQPQHF
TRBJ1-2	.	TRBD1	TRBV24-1	TGTGCCACCAGTGACCCCGGACAGGGTGATGGCTACACCTTC	CATSDPGQGDGYTF
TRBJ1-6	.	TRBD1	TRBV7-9	TGTGCCAGCAGCTTAGCCAGACAGGGACGAATGCGATCACCCCTCCACTTT	CASSLARQGRMRSPLHF
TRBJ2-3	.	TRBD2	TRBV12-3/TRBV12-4	TGTGCCAGCAGTTTCACTAGCGGGAGTACGCAGTATTTT	CASSFTSGSTQYF
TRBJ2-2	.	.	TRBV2	TGTGCCAGCAAAGCGGAGAACACCGGGGAGCTGTTTTTT	CASKAENTGELFF
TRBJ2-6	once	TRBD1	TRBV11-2	TGTGCCAGCAGCTTAGGGACAGGGGGCCCTCCTGGGGCCAACGTCCTGACTTTC	CASSLGTGGPPGANVLTF
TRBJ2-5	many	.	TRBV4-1	TGCGCCAGCAGACCACGAGGGGTACAAGAGACCCAGTACTTC	CASRPRGVQETQYF
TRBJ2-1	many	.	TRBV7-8	TGTGCCAGCAGCTTTATGGGGTGGGATCCGTTCTTC	CASSFMGWDPFF
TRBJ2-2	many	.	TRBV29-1	TGCAGCGTTCGACACGGGACTCTTGGCGGGGAGCTGTTTTTT	CSVRHGTLGGELFF
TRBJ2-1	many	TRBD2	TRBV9	TGTGCCAGCAGCGTAGAAGGTAGCGGGATTGAGCAGTTCTTC	CASSVEGSGIEQFF
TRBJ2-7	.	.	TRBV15	TGTGCCACCAGCAGGGGGCTGGAGCAGTACTTC	CATSRGLEQYF
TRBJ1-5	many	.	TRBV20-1	TGCAGTGCCAAGGGGGGAAATCAGCCCCAGCATTTT	CSAKGGNQPQHF
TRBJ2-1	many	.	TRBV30	TGTGCCTGGACCGGACGGCTCAATGAGCAGTTCTTC	CAWTGRLNEQFF
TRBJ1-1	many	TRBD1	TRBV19	TGTGCCAGTAGTCAGGACAGGGGTAGGAATGAAGCTTTCTTT	CASSQDRGRNEAFF